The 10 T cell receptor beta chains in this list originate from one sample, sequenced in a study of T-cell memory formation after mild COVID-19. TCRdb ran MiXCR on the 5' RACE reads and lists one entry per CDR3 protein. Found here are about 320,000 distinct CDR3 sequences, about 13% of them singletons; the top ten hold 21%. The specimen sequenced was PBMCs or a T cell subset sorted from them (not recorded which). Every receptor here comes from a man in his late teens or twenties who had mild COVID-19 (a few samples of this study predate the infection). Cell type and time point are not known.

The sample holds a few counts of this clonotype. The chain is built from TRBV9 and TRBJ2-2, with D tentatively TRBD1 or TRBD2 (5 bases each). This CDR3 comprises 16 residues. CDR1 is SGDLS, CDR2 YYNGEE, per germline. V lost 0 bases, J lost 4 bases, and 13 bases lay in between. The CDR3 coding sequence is TGTGCCAGCAGCGTAGGGGCTCGGGACCTCACCGGGGAGCTGTTTTTT. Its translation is CASSVGARDLTGELFF.

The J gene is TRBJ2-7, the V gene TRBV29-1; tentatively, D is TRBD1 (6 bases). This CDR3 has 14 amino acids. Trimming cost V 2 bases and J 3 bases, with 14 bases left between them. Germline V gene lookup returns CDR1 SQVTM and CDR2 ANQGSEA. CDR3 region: CSVESDQGNYEQYF. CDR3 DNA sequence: TGCAGCGTTGAATCGGATCAGGGGAACTACGAGCAGTACTTC.

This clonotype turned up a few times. The CDR3 nucleotides read TGTGCCAGCAGCGTAGGGGGCGGGGGGCGCACAGATACGCAGTATTTT. Translated, it gives CASSVGGGGRTDTQYF. This chain uses TRBV9 with TRBJ2-3; the match to TRBD2 covers 8 bases. V dropped 0 bases and J dropped 1; count of bases not matched to a gene: 4. The germline CDR1 and CDR2 sequences are SGDLS and YYNGEE. This CDR3 is built from 16 residues.

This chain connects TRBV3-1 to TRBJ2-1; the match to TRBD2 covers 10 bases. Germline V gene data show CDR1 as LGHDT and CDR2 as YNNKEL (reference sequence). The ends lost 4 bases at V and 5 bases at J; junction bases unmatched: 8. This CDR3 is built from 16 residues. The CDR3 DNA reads TGTGCCAGCAGCCCAACCACTAGCGGGGCAAACAATGAGCAGTTCTTC. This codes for CASSPTTSGANNEQFF.

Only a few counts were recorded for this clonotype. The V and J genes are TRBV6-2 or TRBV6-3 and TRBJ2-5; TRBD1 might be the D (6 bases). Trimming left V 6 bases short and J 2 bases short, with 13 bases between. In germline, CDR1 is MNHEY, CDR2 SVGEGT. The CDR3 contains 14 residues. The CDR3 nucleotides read TGTGCCAGCAGGACCCGGACAGTACAAGAGACCCAGTACTTC. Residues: CASRTRTVQETQYF.

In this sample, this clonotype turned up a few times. The CDR3 loop reads CASSSSLAGGPRTQYF. In nucleotides, the CDR3 is TGTGCCAGCAGCTCCTCTCTAGCGGGGGGGCCGCGGACCCAGTACTTC. This chain connects TRBV7-2 to TRBJ2-5; TRBD2 aligns across 12 bases. Unmatched junction bases numbered 10, after V lost 4 bases and J lost 7 bases. This CDR3 is 16 amino acids long. The germline CDR1 and CDR2 sequences are SGHTA and FQGNSA.

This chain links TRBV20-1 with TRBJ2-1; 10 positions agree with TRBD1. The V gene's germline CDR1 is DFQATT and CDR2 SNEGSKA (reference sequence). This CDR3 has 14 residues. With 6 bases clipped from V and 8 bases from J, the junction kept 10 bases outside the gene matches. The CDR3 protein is CSARTGTGDDEQFF. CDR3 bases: TGCAGTGCGAGGACCGGGACAGGGGACGATGAGCAGTTCTTC.

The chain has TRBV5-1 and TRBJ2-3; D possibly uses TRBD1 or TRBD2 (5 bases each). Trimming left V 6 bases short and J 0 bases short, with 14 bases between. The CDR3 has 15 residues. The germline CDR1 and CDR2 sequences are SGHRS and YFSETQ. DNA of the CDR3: TGCGCCAGCACCCGAGGGACGCCTAGCACAGATACGCAGTATTTT. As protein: CASTRGTPSTDTQYF.

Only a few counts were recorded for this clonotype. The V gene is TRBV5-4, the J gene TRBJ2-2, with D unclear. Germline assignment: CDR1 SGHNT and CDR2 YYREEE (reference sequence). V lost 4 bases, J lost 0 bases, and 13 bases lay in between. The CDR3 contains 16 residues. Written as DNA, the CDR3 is TGTGCCAGCAGCAATTCGGGCCCAGCGAACACCGGGGAGCTGTTTTTT. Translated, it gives CASSNSGPANTGELFF. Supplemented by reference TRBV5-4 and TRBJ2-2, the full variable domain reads ETGVTQSPTHLIKTRGQQVTLRCSSQSGHNTVSWYQQALGQGPQFIFQYYREEENGRGNFPPRFSGLQFPNYSSELNVNALELDDSALYLCASSNSGPANTGELFFGEGSRLTVL.

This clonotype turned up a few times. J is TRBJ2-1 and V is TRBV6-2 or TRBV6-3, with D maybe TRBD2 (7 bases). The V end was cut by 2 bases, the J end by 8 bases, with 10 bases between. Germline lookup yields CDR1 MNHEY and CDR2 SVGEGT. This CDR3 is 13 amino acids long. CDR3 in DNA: TGTGCCAGCAGTTACGGGGGGGCCCATGAGCAGTTCTTC. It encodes CASSYGGAHEQFF.